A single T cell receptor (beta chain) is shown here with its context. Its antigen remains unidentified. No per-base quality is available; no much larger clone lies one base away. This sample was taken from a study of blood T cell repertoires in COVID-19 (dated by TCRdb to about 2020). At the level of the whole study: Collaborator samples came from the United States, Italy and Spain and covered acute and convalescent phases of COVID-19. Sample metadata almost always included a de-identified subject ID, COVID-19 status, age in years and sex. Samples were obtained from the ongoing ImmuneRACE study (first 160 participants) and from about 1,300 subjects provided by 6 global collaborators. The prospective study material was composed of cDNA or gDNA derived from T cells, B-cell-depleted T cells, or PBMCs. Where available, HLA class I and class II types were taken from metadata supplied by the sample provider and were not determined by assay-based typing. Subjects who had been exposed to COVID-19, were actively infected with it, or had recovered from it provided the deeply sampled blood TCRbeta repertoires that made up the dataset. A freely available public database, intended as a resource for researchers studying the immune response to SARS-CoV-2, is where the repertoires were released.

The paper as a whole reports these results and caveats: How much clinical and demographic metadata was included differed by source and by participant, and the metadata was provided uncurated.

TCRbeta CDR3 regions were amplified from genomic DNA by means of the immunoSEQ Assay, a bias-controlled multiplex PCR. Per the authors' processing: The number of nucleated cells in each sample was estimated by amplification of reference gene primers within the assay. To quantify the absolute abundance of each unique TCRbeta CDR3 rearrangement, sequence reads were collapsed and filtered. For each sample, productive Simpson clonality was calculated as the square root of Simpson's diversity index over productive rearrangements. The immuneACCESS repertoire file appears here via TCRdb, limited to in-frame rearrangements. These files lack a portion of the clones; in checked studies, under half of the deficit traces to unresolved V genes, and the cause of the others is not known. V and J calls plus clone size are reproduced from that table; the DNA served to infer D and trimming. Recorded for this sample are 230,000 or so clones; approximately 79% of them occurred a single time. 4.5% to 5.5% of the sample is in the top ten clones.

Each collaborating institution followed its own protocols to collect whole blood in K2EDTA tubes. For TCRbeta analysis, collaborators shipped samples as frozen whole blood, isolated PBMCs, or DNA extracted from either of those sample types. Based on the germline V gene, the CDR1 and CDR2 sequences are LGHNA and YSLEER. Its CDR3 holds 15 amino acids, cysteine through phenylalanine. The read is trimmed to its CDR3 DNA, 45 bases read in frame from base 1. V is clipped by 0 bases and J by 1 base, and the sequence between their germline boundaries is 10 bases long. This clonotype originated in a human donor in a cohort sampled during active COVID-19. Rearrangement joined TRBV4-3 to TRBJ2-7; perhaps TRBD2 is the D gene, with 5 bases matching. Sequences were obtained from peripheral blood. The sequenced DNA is TGCGCCAGCAGCCAAGACTGGAGGTCTTCCTACGAGCAGTACTTC. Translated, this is CASSQDWRSSYEQYF.